Listed here is a single T cell receptor beta chain. Its specific antigen is unknown. No qualities accompany the bases; no much larger clone lies one base away. The data were taken from a study of Graves' ophthalmopathy and Graves' hyperthyroidism (dated by TCRdb to the late 2010s). Study-wide context: Peripheral blood was collected at initial diagnosis, before any treatment. To tell Graves' ophthalmopathy apart from Graves' hyperthyroidism, and to predict which patients would progress to ophthalmopathy, the study relied on TCR beta repertoire signatures. In total, approximately 140 blood samples were TCR-sequenced: 43 ophthalmopathy, approximately 75 hyperthyroidism and roughly 17 hyperthyroidism-to-ophthalmopathy patients. A discovery set of about a hundred patients (about 45 ophthalmopathy, under 65 stable hyperthyroidism) was enrolled to explore V-J signatures distinguishing ophthalmopathy from hyperthyroidism. An independent validation cohort comprised around 19 hyperthyroidism patients and about 16 patients who later progressed from hyperthyroidism to ophthalmopathy. In roughly six hyperthyroidism patients, T-cell repertoires of thyroid tissue and blood were compared. Once sampling was done, hyperthyroidism patients were given methimazole at a starting dose of 30 mg daily, while ophthalmopathy patients were given high-dose intravenous methylprednisolone. The 90 or so discovery patients were randomly split 7:3 into training and test sets. Here is what the overall study found, with its caveats: In validation, the model predicted ophthalmopathy progression with about 70% sensitivity and roughly 78% specificity; 12 predicted patients were CT-confirmed with GO in a median of approximately six months. In cross-validation, the 13-signature model distinguished ophthalmopathy from stable hyperthyroidism with approximately 90% sensitivity and around 83% specificity, while in the test set the corresponding values were about 80% and 75%. No statistical method was used to predetermine the sample size, and group allocation was not hidden from the investigators. Among expanded thyroid clonotypes with frequency above 0.001, most also showed up in blood, which suggests that blood repertoires may reflect the thyroid immune response.

Stable hyperthyroidism was defined as no progression to ophthalmopathy within 18 months of follow-up. The hyperthyroidism patients were 18 to 65 years old and newly diagnosed, with a disease duration of less than 2 months. Patients with other autoimmune diseases, uncontrolled infections, pregnancy or lactation were excluded. Clinical symptoms, serum thyroxine, TRAb, thyroid ultrasound and orbital computed tomography formed the basis of the diagnosis. PBMCs were isolated from 10 ml of fresh peripheral blood by Ficoll-Paque density gradient centrifugation. Trizol reagent was used to extract the total RNA, and its quality was then checked on an Agilent 2100 Bioanalyzer. The CDR3 spans 13 residues, from the cysteine through the phenylalanine. Solely the CDR3 DNA is kept, with 39 bases framed from the first base. Trimming costs V 7 bases and J 6 bases, and their ends lie 12 bases apart. CDR1 and CDR2 are read off the germline V gene (reference sequence) as MNHEY and SMNVEV.

For repertoire sequencing, TCR beta CDR3 regions were amplified from RNA transcripts. HTBI primers and the Qiagen OneStep RT-PCR kit were used in a first-round RT-PCR, which was followed by a second-round multiplex PCR, size selection and purification. Libraries were sequenced paired-end with 100 bp reads on an Illumina HiSeq2000. Per the source publication's procedure: SOAPnuke was used for read processing, and reads with adapters, uncalled bases, a mean Phred below 15, or no exact constant-primer or identifier match were discarded. High-quality paired reads were merged with COPE v1.2.5. Each unique nucleotide sequence was defined as a clonotype, and clonotypes were aligned to IMGT TRB V, D and J references with MiTCR v1.1. The analysis was limited to V-J combinations with a frequency above 0.0001, which together covered over 98% of repertoires. For each V-J combination, a TCR clonal expansion and chaos score was defined as F50 clonal expansion divided by the chaos observed in the TCRdist matrix. Features were reduced by Welch's t-statistics and random forest to 10 to 15 V-J combinations, which fed a naive Bayes classifier. The similarity between thyroid and blood repertoires was quantified using the Morisita-Horn index. TCRdb applied fastp at Q25 and MiXCR to the public reads, then kept only in-frame beta chains. Here each entry gathers all rows of one CDR3 protein and keeps the most common genes and DNA. These V and J calls are TCRdb output, not the study's own analysis. The sample table holds hundreds of thousands of distinct CDR3 sequences, of which about 20% were seen once. The ten largest account for more than 5.5% of the sample.

The TCR was taken from a woman between 18 and 29 years old with stable Graves' hyperthyroidism. Some clones in this sample may be carry-over from other donors' samples. Donor details come from another sample of the same person, matched by shared clones. Material for sequencing was peripheral blood. The rearrangement joined TRBV27 to TRBJ2-2, and perhaps TRBD2 as D gene, on 6 matching bases. At the DNA level, the sequence is TGTGCCAGCACCTGGGCGGGGTCCGGGGAGCTGTTTTTT. It codes for CASTWAGSGELFF.